A single sample is the source of the 27 T cell receptor beta chains below, sequenced in a study of regulatory T cells in long-lasting Graves disease. With iRepertoire HTBI primers and Arm-PCR of CDR3 regions, TCR beta libraries were built. TCRdb processed the multiplex PCR reads anew with MiXCR; each CDR3 protein has one entry. Among hundreds of thousands of distinct CDR3 sequences listed, 15% to 20% were seen once. Time point reported: newly diagnosed GD, antithyroid drugs for less than 3 months. Isolated PBMC RNA provided the starting material for the TCR library. The sample in question was peripheral blood mononuclear cells (PBMCs), obtained at new diagnosis, from a patient treated with antithyroid drugs. The receptors shown here come from a female donor with Graves disease.

The rearrangement links TRBV20-1 to TRBJ2-3, with 10 nucleotides matching TRBD2. The V gene's germline CDR1 is DFQATT and CDR2 SNEGSKA (reference sequence). V was pared by 0 bases and J by 2 bases, with 14 bases of the junction left unmatched. The length of the CDR3 is 19 residues. The CDR3 DNA reads TGCAGTGCTAGAGATCTAGGGTCTAGCGGGAGTACTCCCACAGATACGCAGTATTTT. Amino acids: CSARDLGSSGSTPTDTQYF.

There are many counts of this clonotype. The junction departs from germline at one end; a sequencing error may be responsible. The CDR3 is CASSLALAGGPEQFF. Here the CDR3 DNA reads TGTGCCAGCAGCTTGGCCTTAGCGGGAGGGCCTGAGCAGTTCTTC. This chain connects TRBV5-1 to TRBJ2-1, with TRBD2 identical over 11 bases. CDR1 and CDR2 from the germline V gene are SGHRS and YFSETQ. CDR3 length: 15 residues.

In this sample, this clonotype turned up a few times. V usage is TRBV6-4 and J usage is TRBJ1-4, with TRBD1 matching 8 bases. The germline V gene encodes CDR1 MRHNA and CDR2 SNTAGT. Trimming removed 10 bases from V and 6 bases from J; junction bases left unmatched: 7. This CDR3 has 13 amino acids. For the CDR3, the DNA is TGTGCCACTAGGACAGGGAGCGATGAAAAACTGTTTTTT. Translated, it gives CATRTGSDEKLFF.

There are many counts of this clonotype. V and J are TRBV20-1 and TRBJ2-1; 11 bases fit TRBD2. Trimming took 2 bases from V and 7 from J; bases not matched to a gene: 7. The CDR3 totals 15 residues. Germline V CDR1 and CDR2: DFQATT, SNEGSKA (reference sequence). The DNA of the CDR3 is TGCAGTGCTAGACCTTCTAGCGGGAGGTGGAATGAGCAGTTCTTC. Amino acids: CSARPSSGRWNEQFF.

This clonotype was counted at least ten times. This chain links TRBV6-1 with TRBJ2-7, with D possibly being TRBD2 (6 bases). The germline V gene has CDR1 MNHNS and CDR2 SASEGT. Deletions cut 5 bases from V and 0 bases from J, with 23 bases between. The CDR3 loop spans 18 amino acids. The CDR3 spells CASSRPDVRGPVSYEQYF. The CDR3 DNA follows: TGTGCCAGCAGTCGACCGGACGTGCGGGGACCCGTCTCCTACGAGCAGTACTTC.

This clonotype was observed many times. The chain combines TRBV6-1 with TRBJ2-5; TRBD2 matches at 8 bases. The germline CDR1 and CDR2 sequences are MNHNS and SASEGT. The trim removed 8 bases at V and 2 bases at J, leaving 10 bases unmatched. The CDR3 is 15 amino acids. This CDR3 is CASEGTPSGQETQYF. CDR3 DNA: TGTGCCAGCGAGGGAACACCTAGCGGGCAAGAGACCCAGTACTTC.

This clonotype was counted at least ten times. The chain employs TRBV7-9 and TRBJ2-7; D might be TRBD2 (5 bases). Trimming stripped 8 bases from V and 0 bases from J, with 11 bases between. The length of the CDR3 is 13 residues. Germline loops: CDR1 SEHNR, CDR2 FQNEAQ (reference sequence). The CDR3 spells CASVEDPSYEQYF. In DNA, the CDR3 is TGTGCCAGCGTGGAGGACCCCTCCTACGAGCAGTACTTC.

The table lists this clonotype with many counts. The chain joins TRBV2 to TRBJ1-6, with D perhaps TRBD1 (6 bases). Trimming shortened V by 7 bases and J by 6 bases, and 13 bases separated the two germline ends. This CDR3 spans 14 amino acids. Germline V gene data show CDR1 as SNHLY and CDR2 as FYNNEI. The CDR3 sequence: CASTGQIRNSPLHF. The CDR3 DNA sequence: TGTGCCAGCACCGGACAGATCCGTAATTCACCCCTCCACTTT. The full variable domain, its missing parts supplied by reference TRBV2 and TRBJ1-6, is EPEVTQTPSHQVTQMGQEVILRCVPISNHLYFYWYRQILGQKVEFLVSFYNNEISEKSEIFDDQFSVERPDGSNFTLKIRSTKLEDSAMYFCASTGQIRNSPLHFGNGTRLTVT.

There are a few counts of this clonotype. The V call is TRBV20-1, the J call TRBJ2-3; 8 bases match TRBD1. CDR3 length equals 15 residues. Germline trimming cut 0 bases from V and 3 bases from J; bases unmatched to any gene: 5. Germline V CDR1 and CDR2: DFQATT, SNEGSKA (reference sequence). The CDR3 bases are TGCAGTGCTAGAGACTGGACAGGGTCAACAGATACGCAGTATTTT. Protein sequence: CSARDWTGSTDTQYF.

This clonotype came up many times. V is TRBV27 and J is TRBJ2-3; 7 positions match TRBD2. V lost 3 bases and J lost 3; bases outside the gene matches: 6. The CDR3 contains 15 residues. CDR1 and CDR2 (germline): MNHEY, SMNVEV (reference sequence). The chain's CDR3 is CASSFLVGGTDTQYF. The CDR3 nucleotides read TGTGCCAGCAGTTTTTTGGTCGGGGGGACAGATACGCAGTATTTT.

The V call is TRBV29-1, the J call TRBJ2-1; maybe TRBD2 (6 bases). Germline V gene data show CDR1 as SQVTM and CDR2 as ANQGSEA. CDR3 length: 14 residues. V shed 0 bases and J shed 9 bases, with 15 bases lying between them. The CDR3 coding sequence is TGCAGCGTTGAAGAGGGACTGGGGCTTGGTGAGCAGTTCTTC. It translates to CSVEEGLGLGEQFF.

This clonotype occurred many times. The V and J genes are TRBV24-1 and TRBJ1-2; perhaps TRBD1 as D (5 bases). Trimming shortened V by 9 bases and J by 8 bases, and 15 bases separated the two germline ends. The germline V gene has CDR1 KGHDR and CDR2 SFDVKD. The CDR3 is made up of 12 amino acids. DNA for the CDR3: TGTGCCACCGAAAGTGACAGCGACGGCTACACCTTC. Amino acid sequence: CATESDSDGYTF.

This clonotype has ten or more counts. The genes are TRBV20-1 and TRBJ2-7, with 7 nucleotides matching TRBD1. Trimming removed 5 bases from V and 5 bases from J; junction bases left unmatched: 9. Germline CDR1 DFQATT, CDR2 SNEGSKA (reference sequence). CDR3 length equals 13 residues. The DNA for the CDR3 is TGCAGTGCTCCCCGACAGGGCAGGAACGAGCAGTACTTC. It specifies CSAPRQGRNEQYF.

This clonotype was seen many times. The chain links TRBV28 to TRBJ2-3, with D possibly called TRBD1 or TRBD2 (6 bases each). The length of the CDR3 is 14 residues. V lost 8 bases and J 2 bases, leaving 14 bases between the germline ends. Germline-derived CDR1 and CDR2 are MDHEN and SYDVKM. CDR3 amino acids: CASGRDTHTDTQYF. CDR3 nucleotides: TGTGCCAGCGGGCGGGACACCCACACAGATACGCAGTATTTT.

The genes are TRBV20-1 and TRBJ2-3; TRBD2 matches 11 bases. CDR1 is DFQATT and CDR2 is SNEGSKA in the germline V gene (reference sequence). J gave up 5 bases and V 0 bases, and 7 bases lay outside the gene matches. The CDR3 spans 16 residues. CDR3 coding DNA: TGCAGTGCTAGAGATGGAGCTAGCGGGAGGATAGATACGCAGTATTTT. It translates to CSARDGASGRIDTQYF.

V gene TRBV20-1 combines with J gene TRBJ2-7; 9 bases agree with TRBD1. The germline V gene has CDR1 DFQATT and CDR2 SNEGSKA (reference sequence). The CDR3 sequence is 14 residues long. Unmatched junction bases numbered 8, after V lost 3 bases and J lost 5 bases. CDR3 nucleotides: TGCAGTGCTAGTTTGGGACAGGGTTTCAACGAGCAGTACTTC. Amino acid sequence: CSASLGQGFNEQYF.

This clonotype has at least ten counts. This CDR3 reads CASSPGLANGEQFF. The CDR3 DNA reads TGTGCCAGCAGCCCCGGGCTAGCGAATGGTGAGCAGTTCTTC. This chain links TRBV27 with TRBJ2-1, with D possibly being TRBD2 (6 bases). The CDR3 consists of 14 residues. CDR1 MNHEY and CDR2 SMNVEV come from the germline V gene (reference sequence). V was clipped by 6 bases and J by 9 bases, with 18 bases between them.

There are many counts of this clonotype. The chain carries TRBV7-9 and TRBJ2-5, with TRBD2 matching 7 bases. Germline V lookup: CDR1 SEHNR, CDR2 FQNEAQ (reference sequence). The CDR3 totals 15 residues. With 5 bases clipped from V and 2 bases from J, the junction kept 8 bases outside the gene matches. The CDR3 is CASSTGPGRQETQYF. In DNA form, the CDR3 reads TGTGCCAGCAGCACGGGCCCCGGGAGGCAAGAGACCCAGTACTTC.

The genes are TRBV18 and TRBJ2-3; D unresolved. The CDR3 has 14 residues. CDR1 is KGHSH and CDR2 is LQKENI in the germline V gene. Trimming left V 2 bases short and J 0 bases short, with 6 bases between. The CDR3 bases are TGTGCCAGCTCACCATCGACTAGCACAGATACGCAGTATTTT. It is translated as CASSPSTSTDTQYF.

This clonotype has ten or more counts. V is TRBV7-6 and J is TRBJ1-4; weak D call: TRBD1 (5 bases). The germline V and J ends were trimmed by 4 bases and 8 bases, with 8 bases remaining between them. CDR3 length equals 12 residues. Looked up from germline, CDR1 is SGHVS and CDR2 is FNYEAQ. CDR3: CASSSQGEKLFF. Written as DNA, the CDR3 is TGTGCCAGCAGCTCTCAGGGAGAAAAACTGTTTTTT. Based on the CDR3 plus reference TRBV7-6 and TRBJ1-4, the full variable domain is GAGVSQSPRYKVTKRGQDVALRCDPISGHVSLYWYRQALGQGPEFLTYFNYEAQQDKSGLPNDRFSAERPEGSISTLTIQRTEQRDSAMYRCASSSQGEKLFFGSGTQLSVL.

This clonotype was observed a single time. Just one base apart from a much larger clone, this may be a read error. The V gene is TRBV2, the J gene TRBJ2-5; 8 bases match TRBD1. The J call is uncertain, as TRBJ2-1 better fits the DNA end. Looked up from germline, CDR1 is SNHLY and CDR2 is FYNNEI. The CDR3 spans 14 residues. CDR3 in amino acids: CASSHRTGPYEQFF. CDR3 sequence (DNA): TGTGCCAGCAGCCATCGGACAGGGCCCTACGAGCAGTTCTTC.

The chain couples TRBV7-2 to TRBJ2-5; D not resolved. Trimming removed 2 bases from V and 1 base from J, with 8 bases in between. The length of the CDR3 is 14 residues. The germline gives CDR1 SGHTA, CDR2 FQGNSA. CDR3 region: CASSLRATQETQYF. Written as DNA, the CDR3 is TGTGCCAGCAGCTTAAGAGCAACCCAAGAGACCCAGTACTTC. The variable domain in full, completed from reference TRBV7-2 and TRBJ2-5, reads GAGVSQSPSNKVTEKGKDVELRCDPISGHTALYWYRQSLGQGLEFLIYFQGNSAPDKSGLPSDRFSAERTGGSVSTLTIQRTQQEDSAVYLCASSLRATQETQYFGPGTRLLVL.

This clonotype was seen many times. The chain links TRBV6-2 or TRBV6-3 to TRBJ1-1; perhaps TRBD1 as D (5 bases). CDR1 is MNHEY, CDR2 SVGEGT, per germline. This CDR3 contains 12 residues. V lost 0 bases, J lost 8 bases, and 7 bases lay in between. The CDR3 reads CASSYSEGEAFF. The CDR3, as DNA: TGTGCCAGCAGTTACTCGGAGGGGGAAGCTTTCTTT.

The sample holds many counts of this clonotype. The V and J genes are TRBV7-9 and TRBJ2-5; D is uncertain. Per the germline V gene, CDR1 is SEHNR and CDR2 is FQNEAQ (reference sequence). V lost 3 bases, J lost 7 bases, and 21 bases lay in between. The CDR3 contains 16 residues. This CDR3 reads CASSFLGSSPRGTQYF. The CDR3 DNA follows: TGTGCCAGCAGCTTTCTGGGCAGCTCTCCCCGAGGGACCCAGTACTTC.

This clonotype was picked up many times. The J gene is TRBJ1-1, the V gene TRBV3-1; the D is unclear. This CDR3 region has 13 residues. Germline values: CDR1 LGHDT, CDR2 YNNKEL (reference sequence). Trimming cost V 5 bases and J 3 bases, with 10 bases left between them. This chain's CDR3 is CASSLASDTEAFF. The DNA of the CDR3 is TGTGCCAGCAGCTTAGCGTCGGACACTGAAGCTTTCTTT.

Comment on this clonotype: This may stem from a read error, because a much larger clone lies one nucleotide away. As DNA, the CDR3 is TGTGCCAGCAGCCCGGACAGGTGGGTCAATCAGTCCCAGCATTTT. This gives the protein CASSPDRWVNQSQHF. V gene TRBV7-8 combines with J gene TRBJ1-5; 7 nucleotides agree with TRBD1. This CDR3 region has 15 residues. CDR1 and CDR2 (germline): SGHVS, FQNEAQ.

This clonotype has ten or more counts. For the CDR3, the DNA is TGTGCCAGTAGTATAGATCATCAGAACACTGAAGCTTTCTTT. As protein: CASSIDHQNTEAFF. The chain combines TRBV19 with TRBJ1-1, with D unresolved. CDR1 and CDR2 (germline): LNHDA, SQIVND (reference sequence). The CDR3 sequence is 14 residues long. V was trimmed by 0 bases and J by 1 base, leaving 6 bases between them.